One and the same sample provided the 6 T cell receptor beta chains below, sequenced in a study of blood T cell repertoires in COVID-19. The assay was immunoSEQ multiplex PCR, and TCRdb's table has in-frame clones only and misses some. The sample carries about 250,000 clones, 80% to 90% recorded once. Specimen: PBMCs or T cells enriched from blood (not recorded which). These receptors were taken from a woman under 30 who had recovered from COVID-19.

This clone was counted only a few times. The CDR3 sequence: CASSEQIAGTDTQYF. As DNA, the CDR3 is TGTGCCAGCAGTGAACAAATAGCGGGGACAGATACGCAGTATTTT. The V gene is TRBV6-1, the J gene TRBJ2-3, with 8 bases that match TRBD2. The CDR3 length is 15 residues. Germline V gene lookup returns CDR1 MNHNS and CDR2 SASEGT. V shed 2 bases, J shed 3 bases, and the junction held 4 bases outside the gene matches.

The chain links TRBV15 to TRBJ1-1; D is ambiguous. Trimming left V 3 bases short and J 11 bases short, with 25 bases between. The CDR3 extends over 16 amino acids. Germline loops: CDR1 LNHNV, CDR2 YYDKDF (reference sequence). The CDR3 DNA reads TGTGCCACCAGCAGCGTAACCGGGAGTCCGACTCTGAGGGCTTTCTTT. Translation gives CATSSVTGSPTLRAFF.

This clone was detected only a few times. This chain uses TRBV18 with TRBJ2-5; 7 nucleotides match TRBD1. The germline gives CDR1 KGHSH, CDR2 LQKENI. CDR3 length equals 14 residues. Trimming took 5 bases from V and 4 from J; bases not matched to a gene: 7. CDR3 sequence: CASSSTGAPETQYF. Written as DNA, the CDR3 is TGTGCCAGCTCATCAACAGGGGCCCCAGAGACCCAGTACTTC.

V is TRBV28 and J is TRBJ1-5; D is uncertain. Germline-derived CDR1 and CDR2 are MDHEN and SYDVKM. V gave up 5 bases and J gave up 3 bases, with 14 bases separating them. The CDR3 is 15 residues long. The CDR3 sequence is CASSPAGEPNQPQHF. Here the CDR3 DNA reads TGTGCCAGCAGTCCCGCCGGGGAGCCCAATCAGCCCCAGCATTTT.

Points on this clone: Other DNA sequences in this sample translate to the same CDR3. The chain joins TRBV5-1 to TRBJ1-1, with D perhaps TRBD1 (5 bases). Germline CDR1 and CDR2: SGHRS and YFSETQ. V lost 0 bases and J lost 8, with 8 bases in between. The CDR3 covers 12 residues. CDR3 protein: CASSLAGGEAFF. DNA of the CDR3: TGCGCCAGCAGCTTGGCCGGGGGGGAAGCTTTCTTT.

This chain joins TRBV5-1 and TRBJ2-7; the D gene is possibly TRBD2 (5 bases). The CDR3 contains 13 residues. Germline CDR1 SGHRS, CDR2 YFSETQ. The V gene lost 2 bases and the J gene lost 3 bases, with 9 bases spanning the gap. CDR3 residues: CASSFSRGYEQYF. The CDR3 DNA follows: TGCGCCAGCAGCTTCTCCCGGGGCTACGAGCAGTACTTC.